A single T cell receptor (beta chain) is shown here with its context. The germline gives CDR1 DFQATT, CDR2 SNEGSKA (reference sequence). This CDR3 is built from 11 residues. Original analysis: Reference gene primer amplification gave nucleated cell count estimates. Profiling relied on immunoSEQ multiplex PCR, and the TCRdb table lists in-frame clones only, not all of them. That table furnishes V, J and clone size, whereas the DNA furnished D and trimming. The sample consists of approximately 99,000 clones, 88% of them appearing once. This sample is part of a study of blood T cell repertoires in COVID-19. Study summary: Specimens from acute and convalescent COVID-19 originated in the United States, Italy and Spain. Nucleic acid was either cDNA or gDNA, and it came from T cells, B-cell-depleted T cells, or PBMCs.

A Seattle source enrolled patients during active infection and followed them longitudinally. The TCR was taken from a middle-aged man with COVID-19, enrolled during active disease. The rearrangement links TRBV20-1 to TRBJ1-1; TRBD1 matches at 7 bases. Sequencing used peripheral blood. In DNA, the CDR3 is TGCAGGGGAACACAGGGGACCCAAGCTTTCTTT. Residues: CRGTQGTQAFF.